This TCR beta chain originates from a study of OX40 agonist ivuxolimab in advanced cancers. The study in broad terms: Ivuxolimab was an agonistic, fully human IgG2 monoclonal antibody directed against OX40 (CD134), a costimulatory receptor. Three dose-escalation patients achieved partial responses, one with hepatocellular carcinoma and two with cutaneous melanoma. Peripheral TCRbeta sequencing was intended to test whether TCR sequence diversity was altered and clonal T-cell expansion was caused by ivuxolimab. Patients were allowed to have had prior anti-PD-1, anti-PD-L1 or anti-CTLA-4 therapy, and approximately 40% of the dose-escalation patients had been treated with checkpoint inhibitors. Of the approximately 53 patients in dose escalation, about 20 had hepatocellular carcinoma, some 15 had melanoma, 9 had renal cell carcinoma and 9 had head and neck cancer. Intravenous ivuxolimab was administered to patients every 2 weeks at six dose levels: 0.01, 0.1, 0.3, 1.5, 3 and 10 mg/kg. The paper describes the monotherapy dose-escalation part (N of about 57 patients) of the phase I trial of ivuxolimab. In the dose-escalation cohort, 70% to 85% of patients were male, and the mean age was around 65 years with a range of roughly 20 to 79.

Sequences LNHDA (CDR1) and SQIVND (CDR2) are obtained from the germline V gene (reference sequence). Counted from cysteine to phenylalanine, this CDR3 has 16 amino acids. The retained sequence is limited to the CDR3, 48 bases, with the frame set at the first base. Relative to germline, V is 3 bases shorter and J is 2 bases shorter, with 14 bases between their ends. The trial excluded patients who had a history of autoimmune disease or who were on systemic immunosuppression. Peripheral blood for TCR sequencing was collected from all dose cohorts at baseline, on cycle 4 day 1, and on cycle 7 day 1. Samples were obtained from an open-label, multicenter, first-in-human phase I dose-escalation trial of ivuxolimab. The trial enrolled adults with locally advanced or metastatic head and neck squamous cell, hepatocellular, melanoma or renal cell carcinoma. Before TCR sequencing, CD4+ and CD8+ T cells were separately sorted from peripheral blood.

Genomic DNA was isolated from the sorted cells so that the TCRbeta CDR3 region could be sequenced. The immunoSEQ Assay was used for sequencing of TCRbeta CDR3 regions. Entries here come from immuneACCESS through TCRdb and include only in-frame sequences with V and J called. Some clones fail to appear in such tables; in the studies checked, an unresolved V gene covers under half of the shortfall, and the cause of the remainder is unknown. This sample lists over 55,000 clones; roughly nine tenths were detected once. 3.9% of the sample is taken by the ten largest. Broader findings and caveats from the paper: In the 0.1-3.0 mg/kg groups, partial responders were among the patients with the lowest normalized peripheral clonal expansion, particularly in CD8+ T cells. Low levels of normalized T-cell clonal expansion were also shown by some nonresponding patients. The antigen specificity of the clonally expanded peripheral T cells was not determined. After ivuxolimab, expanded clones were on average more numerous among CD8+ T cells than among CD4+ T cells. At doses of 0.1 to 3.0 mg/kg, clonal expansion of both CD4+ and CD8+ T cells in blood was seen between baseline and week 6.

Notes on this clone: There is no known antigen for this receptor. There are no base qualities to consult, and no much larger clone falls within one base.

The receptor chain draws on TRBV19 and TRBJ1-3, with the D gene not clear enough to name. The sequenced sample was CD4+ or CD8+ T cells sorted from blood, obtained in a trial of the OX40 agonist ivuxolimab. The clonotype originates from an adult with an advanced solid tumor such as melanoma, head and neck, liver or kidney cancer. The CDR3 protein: CASSISARRTGNTIYF. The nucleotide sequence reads TGTGCCAGTAGTATTTCGGCACGACGCACTGGAAACACCATATATTTT.